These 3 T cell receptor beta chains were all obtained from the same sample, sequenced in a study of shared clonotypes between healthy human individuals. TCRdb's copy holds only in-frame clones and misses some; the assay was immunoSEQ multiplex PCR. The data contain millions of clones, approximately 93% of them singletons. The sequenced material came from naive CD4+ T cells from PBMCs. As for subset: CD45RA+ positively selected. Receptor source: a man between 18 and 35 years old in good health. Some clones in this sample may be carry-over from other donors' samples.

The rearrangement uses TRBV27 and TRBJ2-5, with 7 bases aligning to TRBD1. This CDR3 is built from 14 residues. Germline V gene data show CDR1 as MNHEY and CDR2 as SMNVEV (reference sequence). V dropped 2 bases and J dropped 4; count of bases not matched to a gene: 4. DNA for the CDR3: TGTGCCAGCAGTTTAGACAGGGAGAGAGAGACCCAGTACTTC. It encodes CASSLDRERETQYF.

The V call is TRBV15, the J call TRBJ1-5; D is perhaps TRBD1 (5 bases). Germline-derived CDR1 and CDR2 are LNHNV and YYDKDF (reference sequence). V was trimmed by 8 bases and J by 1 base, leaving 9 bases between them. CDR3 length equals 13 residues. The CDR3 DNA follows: TGTGCCACCTCACAGGACAGCAATCAGCCCCAGCATTTT. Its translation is CATSQDSNQPQHF.

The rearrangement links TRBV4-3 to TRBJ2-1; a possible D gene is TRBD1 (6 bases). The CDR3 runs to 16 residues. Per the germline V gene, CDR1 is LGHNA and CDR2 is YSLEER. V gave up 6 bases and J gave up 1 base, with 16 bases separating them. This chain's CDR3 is CASSRGRGRSYNEQFF. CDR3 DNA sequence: TGCGCCAGCAGTCGGGGCAGGGGCCGGTCCTACAATGAGCAGTTCTTC.